This is a list of T cell receptor beta chains from one sample in a study of T cell changes during pregnancy in multiple sclerosis. The method was immunoSEQ multiplex PCR; TCRdb's version includes in-frame clones alone and lacks a portion of them. The table has about 44,000 clones, over 85% seen once; the top ten hold roughly 0.69%. Source: CD4+ T cells from peripheral blood mononuclear cells, taken in the first trimester of pregnancy. These receptor sequences come from a female donor with multiple sclerosis, enrolled in a pregnancy study. CDR3s include the opening cysteine and the closing phenylalanine or tryptophan. The D gene is left open where the match is weak. Not all rows give a size; the values are once, few, many and, for expanded clones, a class.

V,D,size,J,CDR3,DNA
TRBV5-1,TRBD1,-,TRBJ1-5,CASATGFDQPQHF,TGCGCCAGTGCGACAGGGTTTGATCAGCCCCAGCATTTT
TRBV5-4,-,once,TRBJ2-4,CASSLRETKNIQYF,TGTGCCAGCAGCTTGCGTGAGACCAAAAACATTCAGTACTTC
TRBV7-9,-,-,TRBJ1-2,CASSLSTAGYTF,TGTGCCAGCAGCTTATCCACTGCCGGCTACACCTTC
TRBV18,-,-,TRBJ2-1,CASLSTYYNEQFF,TGTGCCAGCCTTAGTACTTACTACAATGAGCAGTTCTTC
TRBV27,-,-,TRBJ2-7,CASSTYLSPPLIYEQYF,TGTGCCAGCAGTACATACCTCTCCCCCCCGCTCATCTACGAGCAGTACTTC
TRBV6-5,TRBD2,-,TRBJ2-7,CASKPTGLAGYEQYF,TGTGCCAGCAAGCCGACGGGACTAGCGGGTTACGAGCAGTACTTC
TRBV5-8,TRBD1,-,TRBJ2-7,CASTISGQDYEQYF,TGTGCCAGCACCATATCGGGACAGGACTACGAGCAGTACTTC
TRBV19,-,once,TRBJ1-3,CASSIAGTGNTIYF,TGTGCCAGTAGTATAGCCGGGACTGGAAACACCATATATTTT
TRBV10-3,TRBD1,-,TRBJ1-4,CAISVQGGGGQRF,TGTGCCATCAGTGTACAGGGGGGGGGCGGCCAGCGTTTT
TRBV18,TRBD1,few,TRBJ2-7,CASSPFPGGEQYF,TGTGCCAGCTCACCATTTCCAGGGGGAGAGCAGTACTTC
TRBV15,-,-,TRBJ2-1,CATSRPDPLGWQFF,TGTGCCACCAGCAGACCAGACCCTCTAGGTTGGCAGTTCTTC
TRBV7-8,-,-,TRBJ1-1,CASSPDRGVEAFF,TGTGCCAGCAGCCCCGATAGGGGTGTTGAAGCTTTCTTT
TRBV6-5,-,-,TRBJ1-2,CASSYWASYGYTF,TGTGCCAGCAGTTACTGGGCTTCCTATGGCTACACCTTC
TRBV2,TRBD1,-,TRBJ2-4,CASSLGQGNIQYF,TGTGCCAGCAGCCTGGGACAGGGGAACATTCAGTACTTC
TRBV28,-,once,TRBJ2-7,CASRRGGTGYEQYF,TGTGCCAGCAGGCGGGGGGGGACAGGCTACGAGCAGTACTTC
TRBV6-1,-,-,TRBJ1-2,CASSEALRTLYYGYTF,TGTGCCAGCAGTGAAGCGCTTCGGACACTTTACTATGGCTACACCTTC
TRBV5-8,-,-,TRBJ1-2,CASSLGRAGPHGYTF,TGTGCCAGCAGCTTGGGTAGGGCAGGGCCCCATGGCTACACCTTC
TRBV4-1,-,once,TRBJ2-7,CASSLPGRIGEQYF,TGCGCCAGCAGCCTCCCAGGGAGGATTGGGGAGCAGTACTTC
TRBV11-2,-,-,TRBJ2-1,CASSLQGVAYNEQFF,TGTGCCAGCAGCCTACAGGGAGTAGCATACAATGAGCAGTTCTTC
TRBV2,-,-,TRBJ2-7,CASSDWDNYYEQYF,TGTGCCAGCAGTGATTGGGACAATTACTACGAGCAGTACTTC
TRBV28,TRBD1,-,TRBJ1-1,CASSSGDRENTEAFF,TGTGCCAGCAGTTCCGGGGACAGGGAGAACACTGAAGCTTTCTTT
TRBV30,TRBD1,-,TRBJ1-1,CAWRRQGTEAFF,TGTGCCTGGAGGCGACAGGGCACTGAAGCTTTCTTT
TRBV28,TRBD1,-,TRBJ1-2,CASSYYQGALYGYTF,TGTGCCAGCAGTTACTATCAGGGGGCACTCTATGGCTACACCTTC
TRBV9,TRBD2,-,TRBJ2-2,CASSVEIMGGRSTGELFF,TGTGCCAGCAGCGTAGAAATAATGGGGGGGAGAAGCACCGGGGAGCTGTTTTTT
TRBV19,-,-,TRBJ1-5,CASTSGTFRGQHF,TGTGCCAGTACCTCAGGGACATTTAGGGGCCAGCATTTT
TRBV7-2,TRBD2,-,TRBJ2-5,CASSLATLAGQETQYF,TGTGCCAGCAGCTTAGCCACTCTAGCGGGACAAGAGACCCAGTACTTC
TRBV19,TRBD1,-,TRBJ2-1,CASSIRGGTSIEQFF,TGTGCCAGTAGTATAAGAGGGGGCACGTCTATTGAGCAGTTCTTC
TRBV18,-,-,TRBJ2-5,CASSRHRDETQYF,TGTGCCAGCTCACGGCACAGGGATGAGACCCAGTACTTC
TRBV5-4,-,-,TRBJ2-2,CASSLETGSGELFF,TGTGCCAGCAGCTTGGAAACAGGGTCCGGGGAGCTGTTTTTT
TRBV5-1,-,-,TRBJ2-6,CASSLTGTGANVLTF,TGCGCCAGCAGCTTGACAGGGACTGGGGCCAACGTCCTGACTTTC
TRBV2,-,-,TRBJ2-5,CASSEGRGYQETQYF,TGTGCCAGCAGTGAAGGGAGGGGTTATCAAGAGACCCAGTACTTC
TRBV4-2,TRBD1,-,TRBJ1-3,CASSQTGQGAHTIYF,TGTGCCAGCAGCCAGACGGGACAGGGGGCACACACCATATATTTT
TRBV7-9,-,-,TRBJ1-3,CASSSPGSGNTIYF,TGTGCCAGCAGCTCCCCGGGCTCTGGAAACACCATATATTTT
TRBV4-1,TRBD1,-,TRBJ1-5,CASSQEKGAGTQPQHF,TGCGCCAGCAGCCAAGAAAAGGGGGCAGGGACTCAGCCCCAGCATTTT
TRBV28,TRBD1,-,TRBJ2-1,CASSRDRVLNNEQFF,TGTGCCAGCAGCAGAGACAGGGTCCTCAACAATGAGCAGTTCTTC
TRBV6-1,-,-,TRBJ2-4,CASSEAAENIQYF,TGTGCCAGCAGTGAAGCGGCCGAAAACATTCAGTACTTC
TRBV19,TRBD1,-,TRBJ1-5,CASSALTGNQPQHF,TGTGCCAGTAGTGCACTGACAGGGAATCAGCCCCAGCATTTT
TRBV5-6,-,-,TRBJ2-3,CASSLYPVLDTQYF,TGTGCCAGCAGCTTGTATCCGGTATTGGATACGCAGTATTTT
TRBV5-4,TRBD2,once,TRBJ2-1,CASSRDSGSGNEQFF,TGTGCCAGCAGCCGGGATAGCGGGAGTGGGAATGAGCAGTTCTTC
TRBV28,-,-,TRBJ1-1,CASSLGQRNTEAFF,TGTGCCAGCAGTTTAGGACAGAGGAACACTGAAGCTTTCTTT
TRBV6-5,TRBD1,-,TRBJ2-7,CASSPLQGAYEQYF,TGTGCCAGCAGCCCCCTCCAGGGGGCCTACGAGCAGTACTTC
TRBV6-5,-,-,TRBJ2-2,CASSYRGLYTGELFF,TGTGCCAGCAGTTACCGGGGGTTATACACCGGGGAGCTGTTTTTT
TRBV5-1,-,few,TRBJ2-2,CASQAGINTGELFF,TGCGCCAGCCAAGCAGGGATTAACACCGGGGAGCTGTTTTTT
TRBV5-1,TRBD1,-,TRBJ2-7,CASSLERQGSYEQYF,TGCGCCAGCAGCTTGGAGAGACAGGGTTCCTACGAGCAGTACTTC
TRBV6-1,-,-,TRBJ1-1,CASSRTRATEAFF,TGTGCCAGCAGTAGGACAAGGGCCACTGAAGCTTTCTTT
TRBV28,TRBD1,few,TRBJ2-7,CASRGQHEQYF,TGTGCCAGCAGGGGACAGCACGAGCAGTACTTC
TRBV6-4,-,-,TRBJ1-5,CASCGTTRRLSVNQPQHF,TGTGCCAGCTGTGGGACGACGAGGAGGTTAAGCGTCAATCAGCCCCAGCATTTT
TRBV7-9,TRBD2,-,TRBJ2-7,CASSQSHSGRPYEQYF,TGTGCCAGCAGCCAGAGCCATAGCGGGAGACCGTACGAGCAGTACTTC
TRBV28,TRBD1,-,TRBJ1-1,CASTSVGRGGMNTEAFF,TGTGCCAGCACCTCTGTGGGGAGAGGGGGCATGAACACTGAAGCTTTCTTT
TRBV28,TRBD2,-,TRBJ2-5,CASSLGAGGAETQYF,TGTGCCAGCAGTTTGGGAGCGGGGGGGGCAGAGACCCAGTACTTC
TRBV6-5,TRBD1,-,TRBJ1-2,CASSRGLANYGYTF,TGTGCCAGCAGCAGGGGGTTAGCTAACTATGGCTACACCTTC
TRBV28,-,-,TRBJ1-2,CASSFFGRAYGGYTF,TGTGCCAGCAGTTTCTTTGGGCGGGCTTACGGTGGCTACACCTTC
TRBV28,-,-,TRBJ2-1,CASRSTIVSYNEQFF,TGTGCCAGCAGGAGTACGATCGTCTCCTACAATGAGCAGTTCTTC
TRBV4-1,-,-,TRBJ2-7,CASSLLLLGGEQYF,TGCGCCAGCAGCCTCCTATTACTCGGCGGCGAGCAGTACTTC